The source of this TCR beta chain is a study of glioma-infiltrating T cells. Study-wide results and limits: Very few CDR3 sequences were shared between tissue and blood. Tissue-blood divergence was below expectation in non-neoplastic patients, above in gliomas.

Using RNA template, CDR3s of TCR alpha and beta were amplified with iRepertoire arm-PCR. Tissue mRNA or PBMC total RNA, 100-400 ng, went into one-step reverse transcription and amplification. TCRdb recomputed calls from the multiplex PCR reads with MiXCR, one row per CDR3 protein. The data contain 90,000 to 100,000 distinct CDR3 sequences, about 40% of them singletons. The CDR3 length is 15 residues. The germline gives CDR1 DFQATT, CDR2 SNEGSKA (reference sequence). Turning to this clonotype: The antigen is undetermined. One junction end does not reproduce the germline sequence, and a read error may be involved.

Specimen: glioma tissue, nonneoplastic brain tissue, or PBMCs (not recorded which). The TCR sequence derives from a human donor with low-grade glioma or glioblastoma, undergoing nonglioma brain surgery, or in good health (not recorded which). The chain carries TRBV20-1 and TRBJ2-1, with D perhaps given as TRBD1 or TRBD2 (5 bases each). CDR3 sequence (DNA): TGCAGTGCAGATCTAGCTGACAGCTCCTACGATGAGCAGTTCTTC. It specifies CSADLADSSYDEQFF.